This TCR beta chain emerged from a study of tumor-infiltrating lymphocytes in primary liver carcinoma. Overall study results and limits: Pairs comparing tumor with adjacent tissue or blood overlapped less than pairs drawn from tumor regions.

A word on this clonotype: What it recognizes is unknown.

Priming with a constant-region primer yielded TCR beta cDNA from about 540 ng total RNA. Construction of TCR beta libraries relied on three successive nested multiplex PCR rounds employing slightly modified ARM-PCR. MiXCR was run by TCRdb on the multiplex PCR reads, yielding one entry per CDR3 protein. The sample includes 300,000 to 400,000 distinct CDR3 sequences, less than 75% of them seen just once. In addition to blood RNA drawn from unsorted whole blood, germline DNA was extracted. Approximately 3.7 milliliters of peripheral blood were collected before surgery. Sequenced sample: peripheral blood. The source is a man in his forties with primary liver carcinoma and hepatitis B virus infection.

CDR3 sequence reads: CSARNPSGRFEQYF. CDR3 bases: TGCAGTGCTAGAAATCCTAGCGGGAGATTTGAGCAGTACTTC. This sequence joins TRBV20-1 and TRBJ2-7; 10 nucleotides agree with TRBD2. Germline V gives CDR1 DFQATT, CDR2 SNEGSKA (reference sequence). Losses at the gene ends were 2 bases for V and 7 bases for J; bases not matched to a gene: 8. The CDR3 length is 14 residues.